Presented here are 27 T cell receptor beta chains from one specimen sequenced in a study of cytomegalovirus exposure and HLA in healthy donors. 60 Vbeta and 13 Jbeta primers were used in PCR. TCRdb's copy holds only in-frame clones and misses some; the assay was immunoSEQ multiplex PCR. In total, the table holds some 150,000 clones. The specimen was PBMCs. These receptors were obtained from a man aged 35-49 years in good health and CMV-seronegative.

The chain recombines TRBV18 with TRBJ1-1; D unclear. Trimming took 3 bases from V and 0 from J, leaving 8 bases between them. Germline V gene lookup returns CDR1 KGHSH and CDR2 LQKENI. The CDR3 is 14 residues long. The CDR3 sequence: CASSPMHLNTEAFF. CDR3 nucleotides: TGTGCCAGCTCACCGATGCACTTGAACACTGAAGCTTTCTTT.

The chain couples TRBV7-3 to TRBJ2-1; TRBD2 agrees at 11 bases. The CDR3 is 16 residues long. Germline CDR1 reads SGHTA; CDR2 reads FQGTGA. V was pared by 4 bases and J by 0 bases, with 2 bases of the junction left unmatched. CDR3 in DNA: TGTGCCAGCAGCTCTAGCGGGGGGAACTCCTACAATGAGCAGTTCTTC. Its protein is CASSSSGGNSYNEQFF. Filled out from reference TRBV7-3 and TRBJ2-1, the complete variable domain reads GAGVSQTPSNKVTEKGKYVELRCDPISGHTALYWYRQSLGQGPEFLIYFQGTGAADDSGLPNDRFFAVRPEGSVSTLKIQRTERGDSAVYLCASSSSGGNSYNEQFFGPGTRLTVL.

The chain joins TRBV5-4 to TRBJ2-7; 7 bases map to TRBD2. In germline, CDR1 is SGHNT, CDR2 YYREEE (reference sequence). This CDR3 has 14 residues. Trimming cost V 0 bases and J 5 bases; bases outside gene matches: 5. This CDR3 reads CASSLVGLGNEQYF. The CDR3 DNA reads as TGTGCCAGCAGCTTGGTTGGACTAGGCAACGAGCAGTACTTC.

The chain recombines TRBV7-8 with TRBJ2-7; D perhaps matches TRBD1 (6 bases). The CDR3 runs to 14 residues. Germline V gives CDR1 SGHVS, CDR2 FQNEAQ. Trimming shortened V by 4 bases and J by 0 bases, and 10 bases separated the two germline ends. CDR3 loop: CASSSSTGSYEQYF. The DNA for the CDR3 is TGTGCCAGCAGCTCATCGACAGGCTCCTACGAGCAGTACTTC.

This chain connects TRBV4-3 to TRBJ1-1; D is perhaps TRBD1 (5 bases). CDR1 and CDR2 (germline): LGHNA, YSLEER. There are 18 residues in the CDR3. Trimming stripped 0 bases from V and 3 bases from J, with 20 bases between. The chain's CDR3 is CASSQDLRGAPKDTEAFF. CDR3 nucleotide sequence: TGCGCCAGCAGCCAAGATCTTAGGGGCGCCCCCAAAGACACTGAAGCTTTCTTT.

The J gene is TRBJ2-1, the V gene TRBV15; 15 bases agree with TRBD2. Looked up from germline, CDR1 is LNHNV and CDR2 is YYDKDF (reference sequence). Trimming at V came to 4 bases and at J to 4 bases, leaving 8 bases not matched to a gene. This CDR3 has 18 amino acids. The CDR3 DNA reads as TGTGCCACCAGCACCCTACAGGGACTAGCGGGGGGTTACAATGAGCAGTTCTTC. It specifies CATSTLQGLAGGYNEQFF.

The J gene is TRBJ2-7, the V gene TRBV6-5, with D possibly TRBD2 on 6 matching bases. Germline V CDR1 and CDR2: MNHEY, SVGAGI. V was trimmed by 2 bases and J by 1 base, leaving 9 bases between them. The CDR3 spans 14 residues. The DNA for the CDR3 is TGTGCCAGCAGTTACATCGGGGGATCCTACGAGCAGTACTTC. As protein: CASSYIGGSYEQYF.

This rearrangement joins TRBV5-1 to TRBJ1-5; tentatively, D is TRBD1 (6 bases). Germline V CDR1 and CDR2: SGHRS, YFSETQ. This CDR3 has 16 residues. Trimming removed 4 bases from V and 5 bases from J, with 19 bases in between. CDR3 residues: CASSKRQQGRDQPQHF. The CDR3 DNA reads TGCGCCAGCAGCAAGAGGCAACAGGGAAGAGATCAGCCCCAGCATTTT.

This chain connects TRBV10-3 to TRBJ2-1, with D hard to call. V was cut by 8 bases and J by 4 bases, with 9 bases left in between. Germline V gives CDR1 ENHRY, CDR2 SYGVKD. There are 12 residues in the CDR3. In DNA form, the CDR3 reads TGTGCCATCCTGAACACGTACAATGAGCAGTTCTTC. Residues: CAILNTYNEQFF.

This rearrangement joins TRBV13 to TRBJ2-6, with 7 bases lining up with TRBD1. V trimming: 5 bases; J trimming: 10 bases; junction bases outside the gene matches: 14. The CDR3 consists of 16 residues. Germline CDR1 PRHDT, CDR2 FYEKMQ (reference sequence). The CDR3 sequence: CASSLGQTRRGNVLTF. The CDR3 DNA follows: TGTGCCAGCAGCCTGGGACAGACCCGAAGGGGTAACGTCCTGACTTTC. Combining the CDR3 with reference TRBV13 and TRBJ2-6 gives the whole variable domain AAGVIQSPRHLIKEKRETATLKCYPIPRHDTVYWYQQGPGQDPQFLISFYEKMQSDKGSIPDRFSAQQFSDYHSELNMSSLELGDSALYFCASSLGQTRRGNVLTFGAGSRLTVL.

The V call is TRBV27, the J call TRBJ2-6; D is possibly TRBD2 (5 bases). Germline values: CDR1 MNHEY, CDR2 SMNVEV (reference sequence). Trimming took off 8 bases at V and 4 bases at J, with 9 bases between the two ends. The CDR3 is made up of 13 amino acids. In DNA, the CDR3 is TGTGCCAGCGGACCTAGCGGGGCCAACGTCCTGACTTTC. Encoded protein: CASGPSGANVLTF.

The CDR3 here is CVRTPMNTEAFF. The CDR3 DNA follows: TGTGTTAGGACACCGATGAACACTGAAGCTTTCTTT. The chain carries TRBV4-2 and TRBJ1-1; D might be TRBD1 (5 bases). Germline-derived CDR1 and CDR2 are LGHNA and YNFKEQ. The CDR3 has 12 amino acids.

This sequence joins TRBV11-2 and TRBJ2-1; 10 bases map to TRBD1. Germline assignment: CDR1 SGHAT and CDR2 FQNNGV. The CDR3 spans 15 residues. V lost 7 bases and J lost 4; bases outside the gene matches: 7. The CDR3 spells CASTLTGGLYNEQFF. CDR3 sequence (DNA): TGTGCCAGCACCCTGACAGGGGGCCTTTACAATGAGCAGTTCTTC.

This sequence joins TRBV29-1 and TRBJ2-7; 7 nucleotides match TRBD2. This CDR3 is built from 10 residues. CDR1 SQVTM and CDR2 ANQGSEA come from the germline V gene. J was trimmed by 5 bases and V by 7 bases; bases with no gene match: 2. CDR3 loop: CSAGGDEQYF. The CDR3 DNA sequence: TGCAGCGCGGGGGGAGACGAGCAGTACTTC.

The CDR3 DNA is TGTGCCAGCAGCCGAGTAACCTCGAGCTACGAGCAGTACTTC. Protein: CASSRVTSSYEQYF. V is TRBV7-9 and J is TRBJ2-5, with unresolved D. Gene TRBJ2-7 matches the end of the DNA better, so the J call may be wrong. Germline V lookup: CDR1 SEHNR, CDR2 FQNEAQ (reference sequence). This CDR3 is built from 14 residues.

V usage is TRBV19 and J usage is TRBJ2-3, with a tentative D call TRBD2 (6 bases). The V gene's germline CDR1 is LNHDA and CDR2 SQIVND (reference sequence). Trimming removed 0 bases from V and 0 bases from J, with 10 bases in between. The CDR3 is 16 amino acids. This chain's CDR3 is CASSIDGTVSTDTQYF. The CDR3 bases are TGTGCCAGTAGTATAGATGGGACTGTTAGCACAGATACGCAGTATTTT. The whole variable domain, remainder taken from reference TRBV19 and TRBJ2-3, is DGGITQSPKYLFRKEGQNVTLSCEQNLNHDAMYWYRQDPGQGLRLIYYSQIVNDFQKGDIAEGYSVSREKKESFPLTVTSAQKNPTAFYLCASSIDGTVSTDTQYFGPGTRLTVL.

The chain couples TRBV5-6 to TRBJ2-3; TRBD2 might be the D (6 bases). The CDR3 is 15 amino acids. From germline, CDR1 is SGHDT and CDR2 YYEEEE. Trimming took off 4 bases at V and 0 bases at J, with 12 bases between the two ends. The CDR3 spells CASSRETFSTDTQYF. In DNA form, the CDR3 reads TGTGCCAGCAGCCGGGAGACATTTAGCACAGATACGCAGTATTTT. The complete variable domain, with remaining parts taken from reference TRBV5-6 and TRBJ2-3, reads DAGVTQSPTHLIKTRGQQVTLRCSPKSGHDTVSWYQQALGQGPQFIFQYYEEEERQRGNFPDRFSGHQFPNYSSELNVNALLLGDSALYLCASSRETFSTDTQYFGPGTRLTVL.

The chain has TRBV18 and TRBJ2-1; unclear D gene. The CDR3 covers 13 residues. The ends were cut back, 3 bases at V and 8 bases at J, with 11 bases in the middle. The V gene's germline CDR1 is KGHSH and CDR2 LQKENI. This chain's CDR3 is CASSPVRGDEQFF. CDR3 nucleotide sequence: TGTGCCAGCTCACCCGTCCGCGGCGATGAGCAGTTCTTC. Complete variable domain (other parts from reference TRBV18 and TRBJ2-1): NAGVMQNPRHLVRRRGQEARLRCSPMKGHSHVYWYRQLPEEGLKFMVYLQKENIIDESGMPKERFSAEFPKEGPSILRIQQVVRGDSAAYFCASSPVRGDEQFFGPGTRLTVL.

The chain joins TRBV10-3 to TRBJ2-1; D possibly corresponds to TRBD2 (5 bases). This CDR3 is built from 11 residues. Germline CDR1 ENHRY, CDR2 SYGVKD. V was clipped by 6 bases and J by 9 bases, with 9 bases between them. CDR3 sequence (DNA): TGTGCCATCAGGGACTGGGGTGAGCAGTTCTTC. Translation gives CAIRDWGEQFF.

V and J are TRBV2 and TRBJ1-2, with D maybe TRBD1 (6 bases). The CDR3 runs 15 residues. CDR1 and CDR2 from the germline V gene are SNHLY and FYNNEI. V was cut by 6 bases and J by 8 bases, with 22 bases left in between. CDR3 sequence reads: CASRTSGGTVGGYTF. The CDR3 DNA is TGTGCCAGCAGGACCAGCGGGGGCACTGTGGGGGGCTACACCTTC.

The chain uses TRBV9 and TRBJ1-2; D is unresolved. This CDR3 spans 17 amino acids. V was pared by 0 bases and J by 2 bases, with 17 bases between. The germline CDR1 and CDR2 sequences are SGDLS and YYNGEE. CDR3: CASSVVSGGRSNYGYTF. The DNA for the CDR3 is TGTGCCAGCAGCGTAGTTTCCGGAGGCAGGTCAAACTATGGCTACACCTTC.

The genes are TRBV7-2 and TRBJ1-4, with D possibly being TRBD1 (5 bases). CDR1 is SGHTA and CDR2 is FQGNSA in the germline V gene. The CDR3 is 15 residues long. V was pared by 2 bases and J by 3 bases, with 10 bases between. CDR3 protein: CASSLRPGSNEKLFF. In nucleotides, the CDR3 is TGTGCCAGCAGCTTACGGCCAGGGTCTAATGAAAAACTGTTTTTT.

DNA for the CDR3: TGTGCCAGCAGCTCGGGAAGCAACCCCTCGGGCTACACCTTC. Its protein is CASSSGSNPSGYTF. The chain is built from TRBV7-2 and TRBJ1-2, with D uncertain. V dropped 4 bases and J dropped 8 bases, with 17 bases sitting between them. The CDR3 is 14 amino acids. Germline V gene lookup returns CDR1 SGHTA and CDR2 FQGNSA.

The chain carries TRBV6-4 and TRBJ2-3; 8 bases align to TRBD2. Germline assignment: CDR1 MRHNA and CDR2 SNTAGT. The CDR3 spans 15 residues. V lost 2 bases and J lost 4; bases outside the gene matches: 5. CDR3 bases: TGTGCCAGCAGTGACGTCGGGGGGGCTTCAGATACGCAGTATTTT. This sequence encodes CASSDVGGASDTQYF.

The chain carries TRBV5-1 and TRBJ2-7, with unresolved D. The CDR3 has 15 amino acids. CDR1 and CDR2 from the germline V gene are SGHRS and YFSETQ. Trimming left V 0 bases short and J 2 bases short, with 12 bases between. This CDR3 is CASSLAARPPYEQYF. CDR3 coding DNA: TGCGCCAGCAGCTTGGCGGCTAGGCCCCCCTACGAGCAGTACTTC. Complete variable domain (other parts from reference TRBV5-1 and TRBJ2-7): KAGVTQTPRYLIKTRGQQVTLSCSPISGHRSVSWYQQTPGQGLQFLFEYFSETQRNKGNFPGRFSGRQFSNSRSEMNVSTLELGDSALYLCASSLAARPPYEQYFGPGTRLTVT.

The gene calls are TRBV10-3 and TRBJ1-5, with D possibly being TRBD1 (6 bases). Per germline, CDR1 ENHRY and CDR2 SYGVKD. The length of the CDR3 is 12 residues. The germline V and J ends were trimmed by 9 bases and 11 bases, with 17 bases remaining between them. The CDR3 nucleotides read TGTGCCATTGGAGAAAAGGGGGTGACCCAGCATTTT. It specifies CAIGEKGVTQHF.

The V call is TRBV19, the J call TRBJ1-1, with a possible D match to TRBD1 (5 bases). In germline, CDR1 is LNHDA, CDR2 SQIVND (reference sequence). The CDR3 runs to 15 residues. Trimming cost V 7 bases and J 4 bases, with 19 bases left between them. In nucleotides, the CDR3 is TGTGCCAGTAATACGAGAGGGGAGGGGACCACTGAAGCTTTCTTT. This translates into CASNTRGEGTTEAFF.